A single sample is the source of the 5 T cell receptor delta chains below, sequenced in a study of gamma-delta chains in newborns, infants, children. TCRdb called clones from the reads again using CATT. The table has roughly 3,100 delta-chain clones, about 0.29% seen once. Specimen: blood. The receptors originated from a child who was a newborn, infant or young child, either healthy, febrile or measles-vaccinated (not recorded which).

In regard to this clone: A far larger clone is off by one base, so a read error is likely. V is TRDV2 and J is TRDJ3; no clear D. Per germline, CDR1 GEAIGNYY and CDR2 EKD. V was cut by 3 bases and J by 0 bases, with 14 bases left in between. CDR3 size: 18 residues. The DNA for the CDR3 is TGTGCCTGTGACCTACTGCGAGTCAGCTCCTGGGACACCCGACAGATGTTTTTC. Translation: CACDLLRVSSWDTRQMFF.

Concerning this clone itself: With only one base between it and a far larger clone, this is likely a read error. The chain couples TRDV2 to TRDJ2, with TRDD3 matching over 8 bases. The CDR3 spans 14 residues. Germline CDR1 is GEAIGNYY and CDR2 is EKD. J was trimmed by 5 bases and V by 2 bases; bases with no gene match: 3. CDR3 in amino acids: CACDILGGTAQLFF. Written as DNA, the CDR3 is TGTGCCTGTGACATACTGGGGGGTACAGCACAACTCTTCTTT.

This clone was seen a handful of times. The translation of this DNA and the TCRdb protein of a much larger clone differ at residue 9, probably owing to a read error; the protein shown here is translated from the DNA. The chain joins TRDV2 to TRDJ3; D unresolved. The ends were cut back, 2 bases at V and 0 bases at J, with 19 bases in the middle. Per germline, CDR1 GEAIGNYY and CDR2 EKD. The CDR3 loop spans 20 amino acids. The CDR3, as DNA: TGTGCCTGTGACAGAATGGTGTGGGAGCCGAGCTCCTGGGACACCCGACAGATGTTTTTC. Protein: CACDRMVWEPSSWDTRQMFF.

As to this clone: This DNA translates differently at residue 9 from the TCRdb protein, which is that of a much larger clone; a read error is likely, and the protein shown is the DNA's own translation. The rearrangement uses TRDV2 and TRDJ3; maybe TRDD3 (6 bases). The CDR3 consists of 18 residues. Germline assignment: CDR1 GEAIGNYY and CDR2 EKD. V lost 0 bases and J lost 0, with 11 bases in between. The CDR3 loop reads CACDTWGSNSWDTRQMFF. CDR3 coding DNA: TGTGCCTGTGACACCTGGGGATCAAACTCCTGGGACACCCGACAGATGTTTTTC.

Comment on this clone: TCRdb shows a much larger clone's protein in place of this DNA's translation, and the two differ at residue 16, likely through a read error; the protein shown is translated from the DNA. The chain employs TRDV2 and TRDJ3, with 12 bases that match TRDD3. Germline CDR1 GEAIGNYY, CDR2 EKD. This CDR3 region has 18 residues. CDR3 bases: TGTGCCTGTGACAAAGTACTGGGGGATACCTGGGACACCCGACAGGTGTTTTTC. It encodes CACDKVLGDTWDTRQVFF.